This section outlines one T cell receptor (beta chain) sequence together with its context. Its target is not known. This specimen belongs to a study of beta chain features in type 1 diabetes. The study's findings and limits: Across all four CD4+ subsets, people with type 1 diabetes showed modestly shorter TCRB CDR3s. Insertions were fewer and deletions more numerous at VDJ junctions in type 1 diabetes patients.

cDNA synthesis used the whole RNA isolate, giving expressed TCRB sequences. This table comes from immunoSEQ multiplex PCR, and its TCRdb copy is limited to in-frame clones, with some not included. The profile covers 300,000 to 350,000 clones, with roughly 14% appearing a single time and nearly 0.015% taken by the ten largest. The CDR3 length is 15 residues. Trimming removed 2 bases from V and 0 bases from J; junction bases left unmatched: 3. Germline V lookup: CDR1 SGDLS, CDR2 YYNGEE. Staining for CD45RO/CCR7/CD25/CD127/CD95/CD27 allowed sorting of CD4+ naive, central memory, regulatory and stem cell-like memory cells.

The rearrangement joins TRBV9 to TRBJ2-3; TRBD2 aligns across 7 bases. The specimen sequenced was naive CD4+ T cells from blood. The source is a woman under 30 with type 1 diabetes. The chain's CDR3 is CASSVRSGSTDTQYF. The CDR3, as DNA: TGTGCCAGCAGCGTCCGTAGCGGGAGCACAGATACGCAGTATTTT.